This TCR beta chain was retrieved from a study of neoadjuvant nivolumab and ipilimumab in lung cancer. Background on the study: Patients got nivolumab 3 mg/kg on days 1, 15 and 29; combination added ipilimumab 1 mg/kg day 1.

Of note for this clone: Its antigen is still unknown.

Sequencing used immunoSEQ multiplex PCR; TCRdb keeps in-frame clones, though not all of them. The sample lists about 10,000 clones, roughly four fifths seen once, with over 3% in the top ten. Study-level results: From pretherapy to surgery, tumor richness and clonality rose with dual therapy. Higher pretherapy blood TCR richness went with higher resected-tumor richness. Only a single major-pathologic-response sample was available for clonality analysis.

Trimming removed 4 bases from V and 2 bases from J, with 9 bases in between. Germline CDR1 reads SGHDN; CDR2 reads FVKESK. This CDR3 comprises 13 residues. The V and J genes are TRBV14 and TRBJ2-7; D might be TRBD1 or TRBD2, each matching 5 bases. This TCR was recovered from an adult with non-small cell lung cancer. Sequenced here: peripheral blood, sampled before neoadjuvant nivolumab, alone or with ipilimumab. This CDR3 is CASSRRDAYEQYF. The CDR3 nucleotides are TGTGCCAGCAGCCGCCGGGACGCCTACGAGCAGTACTTC.